This T cell receptor beta chain was identified in a study of STAT5B mutations in CD4+ large granular lymphocyte leukemia. V dropped 5 bases and J dropped 7; count of bases not matched to a gene: 5. The CDR3 sequence is 14 residues long. CDR1 is SEHNR, CDR2 FQNEAQ, per germline (reference sequence). The assay was immunoSEQ multiplex PCR, and TCRdb's table has in-frame clones only and misses some. The sample has about 28,000 clones, around 85% seen once. This clonotype was obtained from a human donor in good health. Sequenced material: CD4+ T cells from blood buffy coats. The chain uses TRBV7-9 and TRBJ1-6; 7 nucleotides line up with TRBD1. CDR3 sequence reads: CASSRGTVNSPLHF. CDR3 DNA sequence: TGTGCCAGCAGCCGGGGGACAGTAAATTCACCCCTCCACTTT. Drawing the rest from reference TRBV7-9 and TRBJ1-6, the complete variable domain is DTGVSQNPRHKITKRGQNVTFRCDPISEHNRLYWYRQTLGQGPEFLTYFQNEAQLEKSRLLSDRFSAERPKGSFSTLEIQRTEQGDSAMYLCASSRGTVNSPLHFGNGTRLTVT.